The 14 T cell receptor beta chains presented below share a single source sample, sequenced in a study of identical twins. TCRdb re-called the 5' RACE reads through MiXCR, storing one row per CDR3 protein. The sample comprises hundreds of thousands of distinct CDR3 sequences, around 12% of which are singletons, and 7.2% rests with the top ten. In addition, the sample was reused for a study of yellow fever vaccine responses in identical twins.

Sequenced sample: CD8+ T cells sorted from blood. The receptors originated from a woman between 18 and 29 years old in good health.

The rearrangement links TRBV27 to TRBJ2-7; TRBD1 matches 7 bases. With V trimmed by 5 bases and J by 3 bases, 7 bases remained unmatched. The CDR3 spans 14 residues. The V gene's germline CDR1 is MNHEY and CDR2 SMNVEV (reference sequence). CDR3 residues: CASSQWDSLYEQYF. DNA of the CDR3: TGTGCCAGCAGTCAATGGGACAGCCTCTACGAGCAGTACTTC.

To note about this clonotype: The conserved final phenylalanine or tryptophan is absent from the CDR3, which likely points to a read error. The chain recombines TRBV12-3 or TRBV12-4 with TRBJ2-5; no firm D call. There are 13 residues in the CDR3. V shed 6 bases and J shed 5 bases, with 13 bases lying between them. The CDR3 bases are TGTGCCAGCAGCATCGGGTCTGCGGAGACCCAGTACTTA. It translates to CASSIGSAETQYL.

This clonotype was counted a few times. The rearrangement uses TRBV27 and TRBJ1-3; D is unclear. The CDR3 length is 16 residues. V was trimmed by 8 bases and J by 1 base, leaving 18 bases between them. Looked up from germline, CDR1 is MNHEY and CDR2 is SMNVEV (reference sequence). CDR3 nucleotide sequence: TGTGCCAGCGCTCGAGGCAGTTCCTATTCTGGAAACACCATATATTTT. Protein product: CASARGSSYSGNTIYF.

This clonotype was detected a few times. The chain employs TRBV6-1 and TRBJ2-1; 7 bases align to TRBD2. CDR3 length equals 17 residues. The V segment lost 1 base and the J segment 5 bases; nucleotides outside the gene matches: 11. Germline assignment: CDR1 MNHNS and CDR2 SASEGT. The CDR3 nucleotides read TGTGCCAGCAGTGAAGGGCTAGCGGTGAGTCCCGACAATGAGCAGTTCTTC. Protein: CASSEGLAVSPDNEQFF.

The chain joins TRBV7-6 to TRBJ2-3, with D uncertain. Germline values: CDR1 SGHVS, CDR2 FNYEAQ. The V end was cut by 2 bases, the J end by 6 bases, with 18 bases between. The CDR3 contains 16 residues. The CDR3 loop reads CASSLKVASSVDTQYF. The CDR3 DNA is TGTGCCAGCAGCTTAAAGGTGGCTTCCTCAGTCGATACGCAGTATTTT.

There are many counts of this clonotype. The chain combines TRBV14 with TRBJ2-1; D gene uncertain. The CDR3 is 14 amino acids. CDR1 SGHDN and CDR2 FVKESK come from the germline V gene. The V and J ends lost 5 bases and 0 bases respectively, with 8 bases between them. The CDR3 nucleotides read TGTGCCAGCAGCTGGGGTAGCTCCTACAATGAGCAGTTCTTC. Translating it yields CASSWGSSYNEQFF.

The J gene is TRBJ2-1, the V gene TRBV15; tentatively, D is TRBD1 (6 bases). Trimming cost V 4 bases and J 12 bases, with 16 bases left between them. CDR1 LNHNV and CDR2 YYDKDF come from the germline V gene (reference sequence). The CDR3 consists of 13 residues. CDR3 in amino acids: CATSKDSIYPQFF. In nucleotides, the CDR3 is TGTGCCACCAGCAAGGACAGCATCTATCCGCAGTTCTTC.

This clonotype was observed a handful of times. The chain recombines TRBV7-9 with TRBJ2-1; 11 bases are shared with TRBD2. Unmatched junction bases numbered 8, after V lost 5 bases and J lost 8 bases. The CDR3 totals 15 residues. Germline values: CDR1 SEHNR, CDR2 FQNEAQ (reference sequence). CDR3: CASSQLAGANDEQFF. CDR3 DNA sequence: TGTGCCAGCAGCCAACTAGCGGGAGCTAACGATGAGCAGTTCTTC.

On this clonotype itself: The junction differs from germline at one of its ends, possibly a read error. This sequence joins TRBV9 and TRBJ2-7, with D maybe TRBD2 (6 bases). Germline V lookup: CDR1 SGDLS, CDR2 YYNGEE. The CDR3 runs 16 residues. The CDR3 DNA sequence: TGTGCCAACAGCCCCAGTTCGGAGGGACGGAGCTACGAGCAGTACTTC. Its protein product is CANSPSSEGRSYEQYF.

J is TRBJ1-5 and V is TRBV7-9, with D possibly TRBD1 on 6 matching bases. Deletions cut 5 bases from V and 12 bases from J, with 17 bases between. The CDR3 spans 13 residues. Per the germline V gene, CDR1 is SEHNR and CDR2 is FQNEAQ (reference sequence). This CDR3 reads CASSNGQSWLQHF. The CDR3, as DNA: TGTGCCAGCAGCAATGGACAGTCTTGGCTCCAGCATTTT.

Written as DNA, the CDR3 is TGTGCCAGCAGCTTGGGCGAGGTCCGCTTGAACACTGAAGCTTTCTTT. This translates into CASSLGEVRLNTEAFF. The chain combines TRBV5-5 with TRBJ1-1; D uncertain. The CDR3 is made up of 16 amino acids. V lost 0 bases and J 0 bases, leaving 12 bases between the germline ends. Per germline, CDR1 SGHKS and CDR2 YYEKEE (reference sequence).

This chain uses TRBV4-1 with TRBJ2-3; D may be TRBD2 (5 bases). Germline V gene data show CDR1 as MGHRA and CDR2 as YSYEKL. V gave up 0 bases and J gave up 4 bases, with 11 bases separating them. The CDR3 spans 15 residues. The CDR3 sequence: CASSQDRSSPDTQYF. DNA of the CDR3: TGCGCCAGCAGCCAAGATCGGTCTAGCCCAGATACGCAGTATTTT.

This clonotype was seen a few times. The chain is built from TRBV20-1 and TRBJ2-7; D tentatively fits TRBD1 or TRBD2 (5 bases each). CDR3 length: 16 amino acids. V lost 0 bases, J lost 0 bases, and 15 bases lay in between. Germline assignment: CDR1 DFQATT and CDR2 SNEGSKA (reference sequence). For the CDR3, the DNA is TGCAGTGCTAGAGATTCAGCCGGGGCCAGCTCCTACGAGCAGTACTTC. Translation gives CSARDSAGASSYEQYF.

The rearrangement links TRBV27 to TRBJ1-2; D gene ambiguous. Trimming stripped 3 bases from V and 5 bases from J, with 13 bases between. The CDR3 consists of 14 residues. Germline loops: CDR1 MNHEY, CDR2 SMNVEV (reference sequence). The CDR3 reads CASSFSPRDYGYTF. The DNA of the CDR3 is TGTGCCAGCAGTTTCTCCCCCCGGGATTATGGCTACACCTTC.